Shown below are 18 T cell receptor beta chains from a single sample sequenced in a study of blood T cell repertoires in COVID-19. The method was immunoSEQ multiplex PCR; TCRdb's version includes in-frame clones alone and lacks a portion of them. The repertoire includes about 210,000 clones, over 75% of them detected once, and nearly 9.5% sits in the top ten. The sample comprised PBMCs or T cells enriched from blood (not recorded which). The receptor source for this set is a man aged 40-49 years who had recovered from COVID-19.

The chain combines TRBV9 with TRBJ2-3; D unresolved. The V and J ends lost 1 base and 2 bases respectively, with 5 bases between them. Germline loops: CDR1 SGDLS, CDR2 YYNGEE. This CDR3 contains 13 residues. The chain's CDR3 is CASSVLYTDTQYF. For the CDR3, the DNA is TGTGCCAGCAGCGTACTTTACACAGATACGCAGTATTTT. The whole variable domain, remainder taken from reference TRBV9 and TRBJ2-3, is DSGVTQTPKHLITATGQRVTLRCSPRSGDLSVYWYQQSLDQGLQFLIQYYNGEERAKGNILERFSAQQFPDLHSELNLSSLELGDSALYFCASSVLYTDTQYFGPGTRLTVL.

This clone was counted ten times or more. The CDR3 sequence: CASSVSLGAGGSGDYGYTF. CDR3 DNA: TGTGCCAGCAGCGTCAGCCTTGGGGCAGGGGGATCGGGAGACTATGGCTACACCTTC. The chain combines TRBV9 with TRBJ1-2; 7 positions match TRBD1. Germline V gene lookup returns CDR1 SGDLS and CDR2 YYNGEE. The V segment lost 2 bases and the J segment 3 bases; nucleotides outside the gene matches: 19. This CDR3 spans 19 amino acids.

The chain combines TRBV3-1 (or the pseudogene TRBV3-2) with TRBJ2-1, with 8 bases that match TRBD2. Germline V lookup: CDR1 LGHDT, CDR2 YNNKEL (reference sequence). The junction had 17 bases not matched to a gene; V was cut back by 4 bases and J by 9 bases. The CDR3 spans 17 residues. DNA for the CDR3: TGTGCCAGCAGCCTAGTGCGTCCGGTTAGCGGGGTAGTTGAGCAGTTCTTC. Protein product: CASSLVRPVSGVVEQFF.

This chain uses TRBV30 with TRBJ1-5, with D possibly TRBD1 on 6 matching bases. The CDR3 contains 15 residues. Per the germline V gene, CDR1 is GTSNPN and CDR2 is SVGIG (reference sequence). V lost 3 bases, J lost 6 bases, and 18 bases lay in between. CDR3: CAWSSTGLVGQPQHF. CDR3 sequence (DNA): TGTGCCTGGAGCAGTACAGGGTTAGTGGGTCAGCCCCAGCATTTT.

This clone was seen a few times. This chain uses TRBV24-1 with TRBJ1-1; weak D call: TRBD1 (6 bases). Germline V gives CDR1 KGHDR, CDR2 SFDVKD. With 7 bases removed from V and 5 bases from J, the gap between germline ends came to 16 bases. The CDR3 sequence is 14 residues long. The DNA of the CDR3 is TGTGCCACCAGCCCCTCACGGGGGGCAACTGAAGCTTTCTTT. It yields the protein CATSPSRGATEAFF.

The chain couples TRBV28 to TRBJ1-2, with D perhaps matching TRBD1 (6 bases). The CDR3 consists of 12 residues. Deletions cut 2 bases from V and 8 bases from J, with 9 bases between. The V gene's germline CDR1 is MDHEN and CDR2 SYDVKM. DNA for the CDR3: TGTGCCAGCAGTTTAAACAGGGACGGCTACACCTTC. It is translated as CASSLNRDGYTF.

J is TRBJ2-7 and V is TRBV29-1; tentatively, D is TRBD1 (7 bases). In germline, CDR1 is SQVTM, CDR2 ANQGSEA. Trimming left V 6 bases short and J 5 bases short, with 11 bases between. This CDR3 has 11 amino acids. The CDR3 spells CSVQGGNEQYF. The CDR3 nucleotides are TGCAGCGTCCAGGGGGGAAACGAGCAGTACTTC.

The J gene is TRBJ2-3, the V gene TRBV7-2; 7 positions match TRBD2. CDR3 length: 16 residues. J was trimmed by 4 bases and V by 3 bases; bases with no gene match: 10. The V gene's germline CDR1 is SGHTA and CDR2 FQGNSA. The CDR3 loop is CASSLGGTSAPDTQYF. The CDR3 DNA is TGTGCCAGCAGCTTGGGGGGTACTAGCGCCCCAGATACGCAGTATTTT.

The rearrangement joins TRBV28 to TRBJ1-2; D ambiguous. This CDR3 spans 14 amino acids. Germline CDR1 reads MDHEN; CDR2 reads SYDVKM. V was trimmed by 5 bases and J by 4 bases, leaving 14 bases between them. CDR3 nucleotides: TGTGCCAGCAGTGCTCCCGGGATTTCCTATGGCTACACCTTC. Translating gives CASSAPGISYGYTF.

This chain links TRBV5-1 with TRBJ1-2, with TRBD1 matching 9 bases. Per the germline V gene, CDR1 is SGHRS and CDR2 is YFSETQ. This CDR3 is 15 amino acids long. Trimming removed 4 bases from V and 8 bases from J; junction bases left unmatched: 12. The CDR3 coding sequence is TGCGCCAGCAGCCCGGCTAGGACAGGGGCGGAGGGCTACACCTTC. Its protein product is CASSPARTGAEGYTF.

V is TRBV18 and J is TRBJ2-7; maybe TRBD2 (6 bases). From germline, CDR1 is KGHSH and CDR2 LQKENI. The V end was cut by 3 bases, the J end by 7 bases, with 19 bases between. The length of the CDR3 is 15 residues. Here the CDR3 DNA reads TGTGCCAGCTCACCCCCCGGGACCGGACTACTGGAGCAGTACTTC. It yields the protein CASSPPGTGLLEQYF.

The rearrangement uses TRBV24-1 and TRBJ2-2; 8 nucleotides match TRBD2. The CDR3 contains 16 residues. The V segment lost 5 bases and the J segment 4 bases; nucleotides outside the gene matches: 8. Germline CDR1 and CDR2: KGHDR and SFDVKD. The CDR3 DNA is TGTGCCACCAGTGGCCCCGGGACTAGGGCCACCGGGGAGCTGTTTTTT. Amino acids: CATSGPGTRATGELFF.

The V gene is TRBV27, the J gene TRBJ1-1; 7 bases align to TRBD1. The CDR3 has 14 amino acids. Germline lookup yields CDR1 MNHEY and CDR2 SMNVEV (reference sequence). The V segment lost 0 bases and the J segment 12 bases; nucleotides outside the gene matches: 10. CDR3 sequence reads: CASSLSVSGGWTFF. The CDR3 DNA is TGTGCCAGCAGTTTATCGGTGTCAGGGGGTTGGACTTTCTTT.

V and J are TRBV24-1 and TRBJ2-1; 10 bases match TRBD1. The CDR3 has 19 amino acids. V gave up 0 bases and J gave up 8 bases; unmatched junction bases: 15. Germline CDR1 and CDR2: KGHDR and SFDVKD. The CDR3 DNA sequence: TGTGCCACCAGTGATTTGGGGGACAGGGGTATGATTAGGTCGGATGAGCAGTTCTTC. Translating gives CATSDLGDRGMIRSDEQFF.

The count of this clone is one. The chain couples TRBV11-2 to TRBJ2-3; TRBD1 matches at 9 bases. The junction had 8 bases not matched to a gene; V was cut back by 5 bases and J by 2 bases. The CDR3 sequence is 16 residues long. Germline CDR1 reads SGHAT; CDR2 reads FQNNGV. For the CDR3, the DNA is TGTGCCAGCAGCCGCCCGGGGACAGGGCACACAGATACGCAGTATTTT. This gives the protein CASSRPGTGHTDTQYF.

The V call is TRBV7-2, the J call TRBJ1-1; D ambiguous. V lost 4 bases to trimming and J lost 2 bases, with 17 bases between them. Germline V CDR1 and CDR2: SGHTA, FQGNSA. The CDR3 covers 16 residues. CDR3 coding DNA: TGTGCCAGCAGCTCTGGGAGGCACATCCGCAACACTGAAGCTTTCTTT. The encoded protein is CASSSGRHIRNTEAFF.

The chain has TRBV5-1 and TRBJ2-5; TRBD2 is a possible D gene (5 bases). This CDR3 contains 17 residues. Germline CDR1 SGHRS, CDR2 YFSETQ. V was clipped by 2 bases and J by 2 bases, with 19 bases between them. The CDR3 here is CASSFGGISGVQETQYF. The CDR3 DNA reads as TGCGCCAGCAGCTTTGGTGGTATCAGCGGAGTTCAAGAGACCCAGTACTTC. The full variable domain, its missing parts supplied by reference TRBV5-1 and TRBJ2-5, is KAGVTQTPRYLIKTRGQQVTLSCSPISGHRSVSWYQQTPGQGLQFLFEYFSETQRNKGNFPGRFSGRQFSNSRSEMNVSTLELGDSALYLCASSFGGISGVQETQYFGPGTRLLVL.

The gene calls are TRBV7-9 and TRBJ1-2, with a possible D match to TRBD1 (5 bases). The germline V gene encodes CDR1 SEHNR and CDR2 FQNEAQ (reference sequence). The length of the CDR3 is 13 residues. The V gene lost 3 bases and the J gene lost 7 bases, with 12 bases spanning the gap. The CDR3 spells CASSFPDRSGYTF. CDR3 coding DNA: TGTGCCAGCAGCTTTCCCGACAGAAGTGGCTACACCTTC.